This is a list of T cell receptor beta chains from one sample in a study of T cell changes during pregnancy in multiple sclerosis. TCRdb's copy holds only in-frame clones and misses some; the assay was immunoSEQ multiplex PCR. The sample includes about 22,000 clones, roughly 92% seen only once; the top ten take more than 0.5%. The source was CD4+ T cells from peripheral blood mononuclear cells, collected after pregnancy. The receptors stem from a female donor in good health, enrolled as a control in a pregnancy study. The CDR3 runs from the conserved cysteine through the conserved F or W. The D gene is left open where the match is weak. Not every row has a clone size; where given, it reads once, few, many or a size class.

D gene	clone size	V gene	J gene	CDR3 length	CDR3 DNA	CDR3 protein
NA	once	TRBV7-3	TRBJ2-3	12	TGTGCCAGCAGCCATGATTTCGGACAGCAGTATTTT	CASSHDFGQQYF
NA	NA	TRBV5-5	TRBJ2-3	13	TGTGCCAGCAGCGAGGTGAGGACAGATACGCAGTATTTT	CASSEVRTDTQYF
TRBD1	NA	TRBV28	TRBJ1-2	14	TGTGCCAGCAGGTGGACAGGGGGTGACTATGGCTACACCTTC	CASRWTGGDYGYTF
TRBD1	NA	TRBV11-3	TRBJ2-5	15	TGTGCCAGCAGCCGCGGGACAGGGGATGGGGAGACCCAGTACTTC	CASSRGTGDGETQYF
TRBD1	once	TRBV7-9	TRBJ1-5	16	TGTGCCAGCAGCTTAGGTGACAGGGGCGGAGGTCAGCCCCAGCATTTT	CASSLGDRGGGQPQHF
NA	NA	TRBV10-3	TRBJ2-2	14	TGTGCCATCAGTGGCAGGTTGAACACCGGGGAGCTGTTTTTT	CAISGRLNTGELFF
NA	NA	TRBV29-1	TRBJ2-3	12	TGCAGCGTTGGGCCAGGTGTAGATACGCAGTATTTT	CSVGPGVDTQYF
TRBD1	NA	TRBV10-3	TRBJ2-2	14	TGTGCCATCAGAAAGGGGACAGACACCGGGGAGCTGTTTTTT	CAIRKGTDTGELFF
TRBD1	NA	TRBV27	TRBJ1-4	14	TGTGCCAGCAGTATACAGGGGCTAAGCGAAAAACTGTTTTTT	CASSIQGLSEKLFF
NA	NA	TRBV7-2	TRBJ1-4	14	TGTGCCAGCAGCTTAGTCCGGGGTAGTGAAAAACTGTTTTTT	CASSLVRGSEKLFF
TRBD2	NA	TRBV6-1	TRBJ2-5	18	TGTGCCAGCAGTGACGGTAGTAAGGCGGGAGGGGTGGGAGAGACCCAGTACTTC	CASSDGSKAGGVGETQYF
NA	NA	TRBV5-6	TRBJ2-6	14	TGTGCCAGCAGCCCTCCCCCCGGGGCCAACGTCCTGACTTTC	CASSPPPGANVLTF
NA	NA	TRBV28	TRBJ2-7	15	TGTGCCAGCAGTTTGACCTGGGGCTCCTCCTACGAGCAGTACTTC	CASSLTWGSSYEQYF
NA	NA	TRBV9	TRBJ1-1	16	TGTGCCAGCAGCCCCCGGTCAGGGCGGGAGAACACTGAAGCTTTCTTT	CASSPRSGRENTEAFF
NA	NA	TRBV30	TRBJ1-5	14	TGTGCCTGGACCTCCCGGGTGCTACATCAGCCCCAGCATTTT	CAWTSRVLHQPQHF
NA	NA	TRBV7-8	TRBJ2-5	15	TGTGCCAGCAGCCCAGGAGTGGGGGGCCAAGAGACCCAGTACTTC	CASSPGVGGQETQYF
NA	NA	TRBV18	TRBJ2-7	13	TGTGCCAGCTCACCACCGCCGGGCTACGAGCAGTACTTC	CASSPPPGYEQYF
TRBD2	NA	TRBV28	TRBJ2-7	16	TGTGCCAGCAGTTTACTTGGGACTAGCGGGAGAGATGAGCAGTACTTC	CASSLLGTSGRDEQYF
TRBD1	NA	TRBV6-5	TRBJ1-5	15	TGTGCCAGCAGGGGCAGGGGGCTTGGCAATCAGCCCCAGCATTTT	CASRGRGLGNQPQHF
NA	NA	TRBV6-6	TRBJ1-2	15	TGTGCCAGCAGTTACCCGGACAGACCTTCCTATGGCTACACCTTC	CASSYPDRPSYGYTF
TRBD2	NA	TRBV18	TRBJ2-3	18	TGTGCCAGCTCACCAAAGGGGACTAGCGTGTTTGGCACAGATACGCAGTATTTT	CASSPKGTSVFGTDTQYF
TRBD1	NA	TRBV5-1	TRBJ2-3	15	TGCGCCAGCAGCTCGGACAGGGCCCCCCGGGATACGCAGTATTTT	CASSSDRAPRDTQYF
TRBD2	NA	TRBV11-3	TRBJ2-5	13	TGTGCCAGCAGCTTGGGACTAGGGGAGACCCAGTACTTC	CASSLGLGETQYF
NA	NA	TRBV5-1	TRBJ1-6	14	TGCGCCAGCAGCTTGGTTGTCAGTAATTCACCCCTCCACTTT	CASSLVVSNSPLHF
NA	NA	TRBV5-1	TRBJ1-2	14	TGCGCCAGCGGCGACGGGGGGGCGGCAACGGGCTACACCTTC	CASGDGGAATGYTF
TRBD2	NA	TRBV9	TRBJ2-3	16	TGTGCCAGCAGCGTAGGACGACTAGCGGCCCGAGATACGCAGTATTTT	CASSVGRLAARDTQYF
NA	NA	TRBV28	TRBJ2-7	15	TGTGCCAGCACCGCATGGGGGACACCAACCTACGAGCAGTACTTC	CASTAWGTPTYEQYF